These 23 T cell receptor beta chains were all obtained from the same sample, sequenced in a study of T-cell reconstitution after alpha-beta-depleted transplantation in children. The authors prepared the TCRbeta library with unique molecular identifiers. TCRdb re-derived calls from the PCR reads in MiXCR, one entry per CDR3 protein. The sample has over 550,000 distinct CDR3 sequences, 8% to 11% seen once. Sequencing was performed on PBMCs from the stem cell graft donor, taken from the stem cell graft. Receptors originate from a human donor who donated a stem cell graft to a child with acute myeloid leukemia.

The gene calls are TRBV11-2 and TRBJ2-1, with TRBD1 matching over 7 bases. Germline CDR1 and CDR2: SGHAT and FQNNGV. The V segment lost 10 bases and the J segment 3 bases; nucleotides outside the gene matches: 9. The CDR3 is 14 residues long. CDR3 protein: CAIVTGALYNEQFF. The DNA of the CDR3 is TGTGCCATCGTTACAGGGGCCCTCTACAATGAGCAGTTCTTC.

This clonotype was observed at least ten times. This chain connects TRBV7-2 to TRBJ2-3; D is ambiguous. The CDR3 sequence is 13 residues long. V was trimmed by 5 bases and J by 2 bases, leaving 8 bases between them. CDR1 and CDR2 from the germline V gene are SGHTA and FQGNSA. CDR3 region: CASSLAHTDTQYF. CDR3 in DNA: TGTGCCAGCAGCCTCGCACACACAGATACGCAGTATTTT.

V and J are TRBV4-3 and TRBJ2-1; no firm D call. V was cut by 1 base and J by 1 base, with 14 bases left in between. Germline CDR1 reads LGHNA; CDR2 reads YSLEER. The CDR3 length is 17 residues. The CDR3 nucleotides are TGCGCCAGCAGCCAAGGGGGTCAATCGGCTTCCTACAATGAGCAGTTCTTC. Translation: CASSQGGQSASYNEQFF.

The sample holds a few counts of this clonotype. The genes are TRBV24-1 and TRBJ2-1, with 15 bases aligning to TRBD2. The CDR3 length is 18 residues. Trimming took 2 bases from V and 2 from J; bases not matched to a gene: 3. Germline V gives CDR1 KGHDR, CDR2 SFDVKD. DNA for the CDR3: TGTGCCACCAGTGATTGGGGGACTAGCGGGAGGCCCTACAATGAGCAGTTCTTC. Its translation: CATSDWGTSGRPYNEQFF.

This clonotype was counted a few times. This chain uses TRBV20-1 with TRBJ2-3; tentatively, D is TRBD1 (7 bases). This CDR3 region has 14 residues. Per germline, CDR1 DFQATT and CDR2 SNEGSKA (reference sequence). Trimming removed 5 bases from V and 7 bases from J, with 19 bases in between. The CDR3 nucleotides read TGCAGTGCTCGGGGCGGGACAGCTGAATATACGCAGTATTTT. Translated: CSARGGTAEYTQYF.

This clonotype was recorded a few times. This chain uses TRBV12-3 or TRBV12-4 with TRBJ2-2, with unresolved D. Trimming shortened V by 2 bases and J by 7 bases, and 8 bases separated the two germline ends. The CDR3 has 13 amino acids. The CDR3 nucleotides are TGTGCCAGCAGTTTACGACCAGTCGGGGAGCTGTTTTTT. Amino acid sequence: CASSLRPVGELFF.

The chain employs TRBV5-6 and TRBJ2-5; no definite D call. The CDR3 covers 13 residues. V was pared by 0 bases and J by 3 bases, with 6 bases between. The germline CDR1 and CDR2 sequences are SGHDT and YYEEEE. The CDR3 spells CASSLEQKETQYF. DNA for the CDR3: TGTGCCAGCAGCTTGGAACAGAAAGAGACCCAGTACTTC.

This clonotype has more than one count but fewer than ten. CDR3 sequence: CAILAGPREQYF. The CDR3, as DNA: TGTGCGATACTAGCGGGCCCGCGAGAGCAGTACTTC. The chain combines TRBV28 with TRBJ2-7, with 9 positions matching TRBD2. This CDR3 has 12 amino acids. The V gene's germline CDR1 is MDHEN and CDR2 SYDVKM.

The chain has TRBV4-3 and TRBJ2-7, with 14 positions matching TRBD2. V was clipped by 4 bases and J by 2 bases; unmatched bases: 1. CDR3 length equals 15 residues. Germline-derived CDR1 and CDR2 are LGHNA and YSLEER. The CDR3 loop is CASSPTSGRAYEQYF. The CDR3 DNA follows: TGCGCCAGCAGCCCGACTAGCGGGAGGGCCTACGAGCAGTACTTC.

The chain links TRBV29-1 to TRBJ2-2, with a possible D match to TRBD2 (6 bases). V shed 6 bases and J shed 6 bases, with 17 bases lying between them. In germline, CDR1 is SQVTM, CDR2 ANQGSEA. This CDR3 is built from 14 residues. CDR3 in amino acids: CSVIRPERAGELFF. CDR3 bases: TGCAGCGTCATACGACCCGAGCGGGCCGGGGAGCTGTTTTTT.

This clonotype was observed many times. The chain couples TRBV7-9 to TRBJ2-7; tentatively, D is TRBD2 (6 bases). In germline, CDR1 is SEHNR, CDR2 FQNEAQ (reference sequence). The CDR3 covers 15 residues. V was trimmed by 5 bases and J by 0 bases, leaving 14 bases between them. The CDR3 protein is CASSPLAISSYEQYF. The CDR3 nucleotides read TGTGCCAGCAGCCCCCTAGCGATTAGCTCCTACGAGCAGTACTTC.

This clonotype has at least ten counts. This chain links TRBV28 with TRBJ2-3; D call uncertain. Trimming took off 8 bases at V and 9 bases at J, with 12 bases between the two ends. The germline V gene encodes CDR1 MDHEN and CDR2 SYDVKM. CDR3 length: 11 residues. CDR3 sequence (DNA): TGTGCCAGCGGTTCTCTGGGGACGCAGTATTTT. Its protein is CASGSLGTQYF. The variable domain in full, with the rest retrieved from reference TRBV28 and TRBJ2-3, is DVKVTQSSRYLVKRTGEKVFLECVQDMDHENMFWYRQDPGLGLRLIYFSYDVKMKEKGDIPEGYSVSREKKERFSLILESASTNQTSMYLCASGSLGTQYFGPGTRLTVL.

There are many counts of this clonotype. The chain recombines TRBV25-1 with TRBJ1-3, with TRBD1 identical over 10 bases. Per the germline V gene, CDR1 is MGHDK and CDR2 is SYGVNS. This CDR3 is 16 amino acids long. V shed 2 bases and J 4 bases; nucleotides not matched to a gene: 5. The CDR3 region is CASSERQGARGNTIYF. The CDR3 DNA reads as TGTGCCAGCAGTGAACGACAGGGGGCGAGAGGAAACACCATATATTTT. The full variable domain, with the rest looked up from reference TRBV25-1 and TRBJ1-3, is EADIYQTPRYLVIGTGKKITLECSQTMGHDKMYWYQQDPGMELHLIHYSYGVNSTEKGDLSSESTVSRIRTEHFPLTLESARPSHTSQYLCASSERQGARGNTIYFGEGSWLTVV.

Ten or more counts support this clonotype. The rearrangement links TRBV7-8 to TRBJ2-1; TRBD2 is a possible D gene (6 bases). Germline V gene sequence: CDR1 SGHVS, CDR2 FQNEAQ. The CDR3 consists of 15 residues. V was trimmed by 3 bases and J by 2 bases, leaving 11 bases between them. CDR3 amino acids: CASSLPGVAYNEQFF. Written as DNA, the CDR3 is TGTGCCAGCAGCTTGCCGGGAGTCGCCTACAATGAGCAGTTCTTC.

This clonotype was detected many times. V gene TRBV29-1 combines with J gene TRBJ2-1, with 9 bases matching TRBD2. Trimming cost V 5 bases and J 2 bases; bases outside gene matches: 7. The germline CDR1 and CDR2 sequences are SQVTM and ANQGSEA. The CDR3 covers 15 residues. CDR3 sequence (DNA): TGCAGCGTTATTGCGGGAGGGCCGACCTACAATGAGCAGTTCTTC. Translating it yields CSVIAGGPTYNEQFF.

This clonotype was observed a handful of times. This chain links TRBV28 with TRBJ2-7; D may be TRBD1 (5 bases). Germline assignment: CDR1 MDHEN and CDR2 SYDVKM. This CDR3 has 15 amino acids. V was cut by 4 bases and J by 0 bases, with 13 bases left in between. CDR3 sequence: CASSSETVSSYEQYF. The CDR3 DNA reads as TGTGCCAGCAGTTCAGAGACAGTTAGCTCCTACGAGCAGTACTTC.

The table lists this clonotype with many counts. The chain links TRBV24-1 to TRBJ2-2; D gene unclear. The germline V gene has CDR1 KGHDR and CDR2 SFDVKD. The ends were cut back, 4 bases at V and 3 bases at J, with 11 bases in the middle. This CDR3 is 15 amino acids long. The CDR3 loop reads CATSERQGYTGELFF. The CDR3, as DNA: TGTGCCACCAGTGAGAGACAAGGTTACACCGGGGAGCTGTTTTTT.

The CDR3 sequence is CSVGTSSQGEQFF. In DNA, the CDR3 is TGCAGCGTCGGGACTAGCAGCCAGGGTGAGCAGTTCTTC. This chain links TRBV29-1 with TRBJ2-1; TRBD2 agrees at 9 bases. The J segment lost 9 bases and the V segment lost 6 bases, leaving 9 bases of the junction unmatched. Germline V lookup: CDR1 SQVTM, CDR2 ANQGSEA. This CDR3 contains 13 residues.

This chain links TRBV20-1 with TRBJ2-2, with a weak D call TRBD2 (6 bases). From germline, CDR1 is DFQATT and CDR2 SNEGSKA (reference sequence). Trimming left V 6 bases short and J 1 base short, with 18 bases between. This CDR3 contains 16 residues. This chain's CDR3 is CSAPTGEGWNTGELFF. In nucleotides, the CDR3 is TGCAGTGCCCCTACGGGGGAAGGATGGAACACCGGGGAGCTGTTTTTT.

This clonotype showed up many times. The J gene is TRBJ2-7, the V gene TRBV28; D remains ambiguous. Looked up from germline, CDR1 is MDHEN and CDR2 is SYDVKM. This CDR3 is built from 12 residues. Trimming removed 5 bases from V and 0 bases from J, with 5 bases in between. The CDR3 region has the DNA TGTGCCAGCAGTACCGCCTCCTACGAGCAGTACTTC. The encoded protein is CASSTASYEQYF.

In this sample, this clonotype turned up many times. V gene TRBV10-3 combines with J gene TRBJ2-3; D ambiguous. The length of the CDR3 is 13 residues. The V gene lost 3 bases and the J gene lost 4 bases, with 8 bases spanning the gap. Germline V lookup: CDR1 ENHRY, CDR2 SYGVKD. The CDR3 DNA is TGTGCCATCAGTGATCATTCGGCAGATACGCAGTATTTT. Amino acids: CAISDHSADTQYF.

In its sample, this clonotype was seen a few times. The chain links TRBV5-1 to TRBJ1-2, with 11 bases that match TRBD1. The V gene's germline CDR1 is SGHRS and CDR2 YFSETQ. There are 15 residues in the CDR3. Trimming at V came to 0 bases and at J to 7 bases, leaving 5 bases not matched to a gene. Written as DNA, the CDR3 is TGCGCCAGCAGCTTGGTTGTCGGGACAGGGGGTGGCTACACCTTC. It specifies CASSLVVGTGGGYTF.

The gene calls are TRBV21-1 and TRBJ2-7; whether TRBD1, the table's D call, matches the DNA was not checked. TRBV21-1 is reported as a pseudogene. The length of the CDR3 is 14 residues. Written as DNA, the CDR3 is TGTGCCAGCAGCACGCCATTCAGGGAATACGAGCAGTACTTC. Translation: CASSTPFREYEQYF.